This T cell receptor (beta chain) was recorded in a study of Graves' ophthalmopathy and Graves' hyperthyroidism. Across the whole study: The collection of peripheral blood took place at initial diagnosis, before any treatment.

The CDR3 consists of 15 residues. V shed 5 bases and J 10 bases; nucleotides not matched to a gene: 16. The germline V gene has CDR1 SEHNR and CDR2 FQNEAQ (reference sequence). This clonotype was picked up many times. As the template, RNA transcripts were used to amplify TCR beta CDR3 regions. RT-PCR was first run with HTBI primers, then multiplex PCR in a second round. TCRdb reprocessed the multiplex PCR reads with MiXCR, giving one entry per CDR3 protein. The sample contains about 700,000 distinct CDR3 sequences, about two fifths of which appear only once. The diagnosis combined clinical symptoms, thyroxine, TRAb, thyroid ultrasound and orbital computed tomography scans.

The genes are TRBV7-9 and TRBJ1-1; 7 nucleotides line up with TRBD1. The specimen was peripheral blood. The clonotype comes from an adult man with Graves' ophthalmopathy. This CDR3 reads CASSAVRQGEDGAFF. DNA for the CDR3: TGTGCCAGCAGCGCTGTCCGACAGGGAGAGGACGGAGCTTTCTTT.